The 26 T cell receptor beta chains presented below share a single source sample, sequenced in a study of blood T cell repertoires in COVID-19. The table came from immunoSEQ multiplex PCR; TCRdb's copy has only in-frame clones and leaves some out. This table holds roughly 400,000 clones, about 87% found once. Sequenced material: peripheral blood. These TCRs come from an older woman with COVID-19, enrolled during active disease.

V usage is TRBV5-1 and J usage is TRBJ1-2; D might be TRBD1 (5 bases). V lost 0 bases and J lost 7, with 13 bases in between. The CDR3 covers 14 residues. Germline V gene sequence: CDR1 SGHRS, CDR2 YFSETQ. The CDR3 sequence: CASSLDGGYGGYTF. The CDR3 bases are TGCGCCAGCAGCTTGGACGGGGGGTATGGTGGCTACACCTTC. Together with reference TRBV5-1 and TRBJ1-2, the CDR3 gives the full variable domain: KAGVTQTPRYLIKTRGQQVTLSCSPISGHRSVSWYQQTPGQGLQFLFEYFSETQRNKGNFPGRFSGRQFSNSRSEMNVSTLELGDSALYLCASSLDGGYGGYTFGSGTRLTVV.

The chain recombines TRBV7-9 with TRBJ1-1; no clear D gene. Germline values: CDR1 SEHNR, CDR2 FQNEAQ (reference sequence). The CDR3 consists of 11 residues. Between the trimmed V and J ends, which lost 2 bases and 7 bases, there was a span of 5 bases. The chain's CDR3 is CASSLNLEAFF. CDR3 DNA: TGTGCCAGCAGCTTAAATCTTGAAGCTTTCTTT.

The chain links TRBV4-1 to TRBJ2-5, with TRBD1 as a possible D gene (8 bases). This CDR3 has 15 residues. Per germline, CDR1 MGHRA and CDR2 YSYEKL. Trimming pared 5 bases from V and 5 bases from J, leaving 18 bases between. CDR3 sequence (DNA): TGCGCCAGCAGCTTACAAGACAGGGGAGGGGAGACCCAGTACTTC. Its translation is CASSLQDRGGETQYF.

The chain combines TRBV14 with TRBJ1-2, with TRBD1 as a possible D gene (5 bases). Trimming stripped 0 bases from V and 4 bases from J, with 9 bases between. Germline V gene sequence: CDR1 SGHDN, CDR2 FVKESK. The CDR3 is 14 amino acids. The chain's CDR3 is CASSQDRAAYGYTF. CDR3 coding DNA: TGTGCCAGCAGCCAAGACAGGGCCGCCTATGGCTACACCTTC.

The rearrangement uses TRBV5-1 and TRBJ2-2; the match to TRBD1 covers 10 bases. The J segment lost 6 bases and the V segment lost 4 bases, leaving 9 bases of the junction unmatched. The CDR3 extends over 16 amino acids. Germline lookup yields CDR1 SGHRS and CDR2 YFSETQ. The CDR3 DNA sequence: TGCGCCAGCAGCCCGGCGGGACAGGGGATGGCCGGGGAGCTGTTTTTT. Translation: CASSPAGQGMAGELFF.

The rearrangement joins TRBV18 to TRBJ1-1; 11 nucleotides agree with TRBD1. The CDR3 contains 15 residues. Trimming took 4 bases from V and 3 from J; bases not matched to a gene: 4. Per the germline V gene, CDR1 is KGHSH and CDR2 is LQKENI. CDR3 in DNA: TGTGCCAGCTCACTCGGGACAGGGGGGGACACTGAAGCTTTCTTT. This codes for CASSLGTGGDTEAFF.

The rearrangement joins TRBV5-1 to TRBJ1-5; possibly TRBD1 for D (5 bases). Trimming stripped 5 bases from V and 5 bases from J, with 14 bases between. This CDR3 is 14 amino acids long. The V gene's germline CDR1 is SGHRS and CDR2 YFSETQ. The CDR3 nucleotides read TGCGCCAGCAGACCAACAGGAGGGGATCAGCCCCAGCATTTT. Its translation: CASRPTGGDQPQHF.

The gene calls are TRBV6-6 and TRBJ1-4; TRBD1 matches at 11 bases. The CDR3 consists of 15 residues. Germline V lookup: CDR1 MNHNY, CDR2 SVGAGI (reference sequence). V shed 5 bases, J shed 7 bases, and the junction held 6 bases outside the gene matches. The CDR3 DNA follows: TGTGCCAGCAGTCACACGGGACAGGGGGGTGAAAAACTGTTTTTT. Protein product: CASSHTGQGGEKLFF.

V usage is TRBV30 and J usage is TRBJ2-3; tentative D call: TRBD2 (6 bases). Germline V gene lookup returns CDR1 GTSNPN and CDR2 SVGIG (reference sequence). The V end was cut by 2 bases, the J end by 1 base, with 13 bases between. The CDR3 has 15 amino acids. The CDR3 here is CAWSSPGGGTDTQYF. The CDR3 DNA is TGTGCCTGGAGTTCACCGGGCGGGGGCACAGATACGCAGTATTTT.

J is TRBJ1-5 and V is TRBV19; weak D call: TRBD1 (5 bases). CDR1 is LNHDA, CDR2 SQIVND, per germline (reference sequence). The CDR3 length is 15 residues. Trimming removed 6 bases from V and 1 base from J, with 13 bases in between. CDR3 nucleotides: TGTGCCAGTAGCAAAGACAGATCGAGCAATCAGCCCCAGCATTTT. This gives the protein CASSKDRSSNQPQHF.

This rearrangement joins TRBV11-2 to TRBJ2-5; 11 bases line up with TRBD2. The germline V gene has CDR1 SGHAT and CDR2 FQNNGV. The CDR3 runs 17 residues. With V trimmed by 6 bases and J by 5 bases, 14 bases remained unmatched. The CDR3 region has the DNA TGTGCCAGCAGTCCTTGGAGACTAGCGGGGAGCCCGGAGACCCAGTACTTC. This translates into CASSPWRLAGSPETQYF. The full variable domain, in which reference TRBV11-2 and TRBJ2-5 provide the parts outside the CDR3, is EAGVAQSPRYKIIEKRQSVAFWCNPISGHATLYWYQQILGQGPKLLIQFQNNGVVDDSQLPKDRFSAERLKGVDSTLKIQPAKLEDSAVYLCASSPWRLAGSPETQYFGPGTRLLVL.

The chain links TRBV11-2 to TRBJ2-2; 7 bases agree with TRBD1. Trimming cost V 10 bases and J 0 bases; bases outside gene matches: 8. The CDR3 is 15 residues long. CDR1 SGHAT and CDR2 FQNNGV come from the germline V gene. The CDR3 nucleotides read TGTGCCACCGCTATAACAGGGGCGAACACCGGGGAGCTGTTTTTT. Translated: CATAITGANTGELFF.

V and J are TRBV5-1 and TRBJ2-1; D is uncertain. This CDR3 region has 15 residues. The germline V gene has CDR1 SGHRS and CDR2 YFSETQ. With 5 bases removed from V and 0 bases from J, the gap between germline ends came to 12 bases. The CDR3 DNA is TGCGCCAGCAGGTCCGACACAGACTCCTACAATGAGCAGTTCTTC. As protein: CASRSDTDSYNEQFF.

This chain connects TRBV10-1 to TRBJ2-7; D is possibly TRBD1 (5 bases). V lost 7 bases and J 4 bases, leaving 17 bases between the germline ends. Germline loops: CDR1 WNHNN, CDR2 SYGVQD (reference sequence). CDR3 length: 14 amino acids. In DNA form, the CDR3 reads TGCGCCAGCACTATCACAGGTTTGGCGTACGAGCAGTACTTC. Amino acid sequence: CASTITGLAYEQYF.

The CDR3 loop reads CASSLAKNTEAFF. CDR3 DNA sequence: TGTGCCAGCAGCTTAGCTAAGAACACTGAAGCTTTCTTT. The V and J genes are TRBV7-2 and TRBJ1-1; D is unclear. The CDR3 totals 13 residues. Germline CDR1 reads SGHTA; CDR2 reads FQGNSA. The V end lost 0 bases, the J end lost 1 base, and 3 bases lay between the germline ends.

A remark on this clone: Within the sample, other DNA sequences also encode this same CDR3. This chain connects TRBV18 to TRBJ1-5, with 8 bases matching TRBD1. Per the germline V gene, CDR1 is KGHSH and CDR2 is LQKENI. Trimming removed 3 bases from V and 1 base from J; junction bases left unmatched: 2. The CDR3 is made up of 15 amino acids. DNA of the CDR3: TGTGCCAGCTCACCGGACAGGGTCAGCAATCAGCCCCAGCATTTT. Translated: CASSPDRVSNQPQHF.

This sequence joins TRBV6-5 and TRBJ2-3; maybe TRBD2 (5 bases). CDR1 MNHEY and CDR2 SVGAGI come from the germline V gene. Trimming removed 6 bases from V and 4 bases from J, with 14 bases in between. The length of the CDR3 is 14 residues. CDR3 in amino acids: CASSGIFGADTQYF. Written as DNA, the CDR3 is TGTGCCAGCAGCGGGATCTTTGGGGCAGATACGCAGTATTTT.

This sequence joins TRBV7-3 and TRBJ2-6; 14 bases match TRBD2. The V and J ends lost 3 bases and 0 bases, in that order; junction bases with no gene match: 1. Looked up from germline, CDR1 is SGHTA and CDR2 is FQGTGA. The CDR3 is 18 residues long. The DNA for the CDR3 is TGTGCCAGCAGCTTCGGGACTAGCGGGGGCTCTGGGGCCAACGTCCTGACTTTC. Protein product: CASSFGTSGGSGANVLTF.

This sequence joins TRBV6-5 and TRBJ2-1, with D perhaps TRBD1 (5 bases). CDR1 MNHEY and CDR2 SVGAGI come from the germline V gene. Trimming took off 4 bases at V and 3 bases at J, with 7 bases between the two ends. The CDR3 has 13 amino acids. CDR3 protein: CASSFDSYNEQFF. The CDR3 DNA sequence: TGTGCCAGCAGTTTTGACAGCTACAATGAGCAGTTCTTC.

The chain joins TRBV11-1 to TRBJ2-2, with 9 bases fitting TRBD1. V dropped 4 bases and J dropped 7; count of bases not matched to a gene: 4. This CDR3 region has 14 residues. Germline V gives CDR1 SGHAT, CDR2 FQDESV (reference sequence). In DNA form, the CDR3 reads TGTGCCAGCAGCTACGGACAGGGGAGCGGGGAGCTGTTTTTT. Protein sequence: CASSYGQGSGELFF.

This clone was found once. DNA for the CDR3: TGTGCCTGGAGTAGGACAAGGGGGCGAAACACTGAAGCTTTCTTT. This translates into CAWSRTRGRNTEAFF. The chain joins TRBV30 to TRBJ1-1; 7 bases are shared with TRBD1. CDR3 length equals 15 residues. V gave up 2 bases and J gave up 2 bases; unmatched junction bases: 8. Germline-derived CDR1 and CDR2 are GTSNPN and SVGIG (reference sequence).

The chain links TRBV19 to TRBJ1-2; no definite D call. This CDR3 spans 15 amino acids. From germline, CDR1 is LNHDA and CDR2 SQIVND (reference sequence). The V end was cut by 1 base, the J end by 5 bases, with 14 bases between. CDR3 nucleotide sequence: TGTGCCAGTAGTATAGCCGGAAAAGACATTTATGGCTACACCTTC. Amino acids: CASSIAGKDIYGYTF. Supplemented by reference TRBV19 and TRBJ1-2, the full variable domain reads DGGITQSPKYLFRKEGQNVTLSCEQNLNHDAMYWYRQDPGQGLRLIYYSQIVNDFQKGDIAEGYSVSREKKESFPLTVTSAQKNPTAFYLCASSIAGKDIYGYTFGSGTRLTVV.

The rearrangement uses TRBV4-1 and TRBJ1-2, with TRBD1 matching 10 bases. Germline CDR1 MGHRA, CDR2 YSYEKL. This CDR3 is built from 15 residues. Trimming took 0 bases from V and 8 from J; bases not matched to a gene: 6. The CDR3 region is CASSQDDRGREGYTF. The CDR3 DNA follows: TGCGCCAGCAGCCAAGACGACAGGGGGCGCGAAGGCTACACCTTC.

The gene calls are TRBV12-3 or TRBV12-4 and TRBJ1-1; D remains ambiguous. CDR3 size: 11 residues. V lost 3 bases and J 11 bases, leaving 10 bases between the germline ends. The chain's CDR3 is CASSLGVFAFF. The DNA of the CDR3 is TGTGCCAGCAGTTTGGGAGTGTTTGCTTTCTTT.

CDR3: CASSYQTATGHGRNSPLHF. The CDR3 bases are TGTGCCAGCAGCTACCAGACAGCCACAGGTCACGGGAGGAATTCACCCCTCCACTTT. The gene calls are TRBV7-9 and TRBJ1-6, with D possibly TRBD1 on 5 matching bases. The V end was cut by 4 bases, the J end by 7 bases, with 26 bases between. The CDR3 contains 19 residues. CDR1 is SEHNR, CDR2 FQNEAQ, per germline (reference sequence).

The count of this clone is one. The chain joins TRBV19 to TRBJ2-1; D may be TRBD2 (5 bases). Germline loops: CDR1 LNHDA, CDR2 SQIVND (reference sequence). Trimming cost V 6 bases and J 4 bases, with 13 bases left between them. This CDR3 comprises 14 residues. CDR3 amino acids: CASRDLGVYNEQFF. The DNA of the CDR3 is TGTGCCAGTAGAGACCTCGGGGTGTACAATGAGCAGTTCTTC.